This TCR beta chain was sequenced in a study of T cell responses to AZD1222 COVID-19 vaccine. Turning to the study itself: Second doses that came at about 4 or about 12 weeks were put together.

This CDR3 region has 15 residues. Germline CDR1 is MDHEN and CDR2 is SYDVKM. Deletions cut 3 bases from V and 5 bases from J, with 11 bases between. Notes on the study in general: Donors skewed white British and female; clonal diversity was possibly underestimated. Nearly half of spike-specific TCRs reportedly target unmutated variant regions.

TCRdb keeps only in-frame clones here, not all; method: immunoSEQ multiplex PCR. The sample holds about 140,000 clones, approximately 90% seen once. In its sample, this clone was seen once. Antigen specificity is unknown. This sequence was found in an adult in good health. Sequences were derived from peripheral blood, sampled on day 0 of AZD1222 vaccination. The rearrangement uses TRBV28 and TRBJ1-6; D is uncertain. The CDR3 coding sequence is TGTGCCAGCAGTTTTCCGGGTCTCAATAATTCACCCCTCCACTTT. Protein sequence: CASSFPGLNNSPLHF.